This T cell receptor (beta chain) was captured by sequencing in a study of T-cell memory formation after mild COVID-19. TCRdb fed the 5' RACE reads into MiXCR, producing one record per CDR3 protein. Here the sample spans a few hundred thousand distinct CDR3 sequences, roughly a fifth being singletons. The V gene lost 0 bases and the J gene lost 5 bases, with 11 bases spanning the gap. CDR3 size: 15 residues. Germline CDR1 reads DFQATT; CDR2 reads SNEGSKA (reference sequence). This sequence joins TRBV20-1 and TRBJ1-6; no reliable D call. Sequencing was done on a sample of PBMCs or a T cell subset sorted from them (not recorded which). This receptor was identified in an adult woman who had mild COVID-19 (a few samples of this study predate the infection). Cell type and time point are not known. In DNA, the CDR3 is TGCAGTGCTAGAGATACGCCTTACGATAATTCACCCCTCCACTTT. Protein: CSARDTPYDNSPLHF.